Each of the 17 T cell receptor beta chains below was sequenced from the same sample in a study of cytomegalovirus exposure and HLA in healthy donors. The PCR ran on 60 Vbeta and 13 Jbeta primers. The data were produced by immunoSEQ multiplex PCR, yet TCRdb's version contains in-frame clones alone and is incomplete. This table lists around 70,000 clones. Specimen: PBMCs. These receptors were obtained from a female donor in good health and CMV-seropositive.

This chain connects TRBV18 to TRBJ2-7, with 14 bases fitting TRBD2. The CDR3 is made up of 16 amino acids. CDR1 and CDR2 (germline): KGHSH, LQKENI. The V segment lost 3 bases and the J segment 2 bases; nucleotides outside the gene matches: 3. CDR3 in DNA: TGTGCCAGCTCACCGGGACTAGCGGGGGTAACCTACGAGCAGTACTTC. Translating it yields CASSPGLAGVTYEQYF.

The rearrangement joins TRBV11-2 to TRBJ2-2; the match to TRBD2 covers 15 bases. Trimming at V came to 4 bases and at J to 6 bases, leaving 3 bases not matched to a gene. The CDR3 length is 16 residues. Germline loops: CDR1 SGHAT, CDR2 FQNNGV. The DNA for the CDR3 is TGTGCCAGCAGCTCTTGGACTAGCGGGAGGGCCGGGGAGCTGTTTTTT. Amino acids: CASSSWTSGRAGELFF.

The CDR3 DNA is TGCGCCAGCAGCCAGTACGCAAAGTCCAGGGTAAGGTTGGTAGAACTGTTTTTT. This gives the protein CASSQYAKSRVRLVELFF. The rearrangement joins TRBV5-1 to TRBJ1-4; tentative D call: TRBD1 (5 bases). Trimming removed 4 bases from V and 12 bases from J, with 31 bases in between. CDR1 SGHRS and CDR2 YFSETQ come from the germline V gene. The CDR3 runs to 18 residues.

V is TRBV6-4 and J is TRBJ2-5, with 9 bases that match TRBD2. Gene TRBJ2-7 matches the end of the DNA better, so the J call may be wrong. This CDR3 is 18 amino acids long. Germline CDR1 reads MRHNA; CDR2 reads SNTAGT. CDR3 protein: CASSDSTSCAGGWGEQYF. The CDR3, as DNA: TGTGCCAGCAGTGACTCAACCTCGTGCGCGGGAGGGTGGGGCGAGCAGTACTTC.

The chain joins TRBV10-3 to TRBJ2-2; TRBD1 agrees at 7 bases. This CDR3 spans 18 amino acids. V shed 0 bases and J 5 bases; nucleotides not matched to a gene: 12. The V gene's germline CDR1 is ENHRY and CDR2 SYGVKD. The CDR3 nucleotides are TGTGCCATCAGTGAGTCAATTGACAGGGAAGTGAGGACCGGGGAGCTGTTTTTT. Translating it yields CAISESIDREVRTGELFF.

With regard to this clone: Other nucleotide sequences in the sample specify the same CDR3. The V gene is TRBV27, the J gene TRBJ1-2; D uncertain. The ends were cut back, 7 bases at V and 8 bases at J, with 8 bases in the middle. The length of the CDR3 is 10 residues. Per germline, CDR1 MNHEY and CDR2 SMNVEV (reference sequence). The CDR3 spells CASTTEGYTF. The DNA of the CDR3 is TGTGCCAGCACCACTGAAGGCTACACCTTC.

The chain has TRBV28 and TRBJ1-3; 8 nucleotides match TRBD1. Looked up from germline, CDR1 is MDHEN and CDR2 is SYDVKM. The CDR3 is made up of 16 amino acids. The junction had 9 bases not matched to a gene; V was cut back by 4 bases and J by 4 bases. The CDR3 bases are TGTGCCAGCAGTTCGGCCGGGACAGGCAAAGGAAACACCATATATTTT. Protein: CASSSAGTGKGNTIYF.

The chain combines TRBV6-1 with TRBJ1-2; D remains ambiguous. CDR3 length: 13 residues. The ends were cut back, 3 bases at V and 4 bases at J, with 9 bases in the middle. From germline, CDR1 is MNHNS and CDR2 SASEGT. CDR3 region: CASSDRTLYGYTF. CDR3 nucleotides: TGTGCCAGCAGTGACAGAACCCTCTATGGCTACACCTTC.

The chain has TRBV28 and TRBJ2-5; D possibly corresponds to TRBD1 (5 bases). With 0 bases removed from V and 3 bases from J, the gap between germline ends came to 11 bases. The CDR3 consists of 15 residues. CDR1 and CDR2 from the germline V gene are MDHEN and SYDVKM. This CDR3 is CASSLWGLPKETQYF. CDR3 DNA: TGTGCCAGCAGTTTATGGGGGCTACCAAAAGAGACCCAGTACTTC.

V is TRBV5-1 and J is TRBJ1-2, with TRBD1 matching over 8 bases. The trim removed 5 bases at V and 4 bases at J, leaving 7 bases unmatched. The length of the CDR3 is 14 residues. Germline V gene sequence: CDR1 SGHRS, CDR2 YFSETQ. The CDR3 DNA reads TGCGCCAGCAGGAGGGATGACAGGGGCTATGGCTACACCTTC. It yields the protein CASRRDDRGYGYTF. The variable domain in full, with the rest retrieved from reference TRBV5-1 and TRBJ1-2, is KAGVTQTPRYLIKTRGQQVTLSCSPISGHRSVSWYQQTPGQGLQFLFEYFSETQRNKGNFPGRFSGRQFSNSRSEMNVSTLELGDSALYLCASRRDDRGYGYTFGSGTRLTVV.

The rearrangement uses TRBV19 and TRBJ2-7, with D possibly matching TRBD2 (5 bases). Trimming pared 7 bases from V and 7 bases from J, leaving 20 bases between. The CDR3 has 14 amino acids. Germline V gene lookup returns CDR1 LNHDA and CDR2 SQIVND (reference sequence). In nucleotides, the CDR3 is TGTGCCAGTAAGGTCACGGGATTACGGCGGGAGCAGTACTTC. Its protein is CASKVTGLRREQYF.

The V gene is TRBV19, the J gene TRBJ1-1, with 7 bases matching TRBD1. V was clipped by 4 bases and J by 2 bases; unmatched bases: 4. This CDR3 comprises 14 residues. Germline-derived CDR1 and CDR2 are LNHDA and SQIVND (reference sequence). The CDR3 region has the DNA TGTGCCAGTAGTACCGGGACAGCCAACACTGAAGCTTTCTTT. Its translation is CASSTGTANTEAFF.

The rearrangement joins TRBV19 to TRBJ2-7, with 11 bases identical to TRBD2. V trimming: 3 bases; J trimming: 2 bases; junction bases outside the gene matches: 6. The V gene's germline CDR1 is LNHDA and CDR2 SQIVND (reference sequence). The CDR3 contains 16 residues. CDR3 loop: CASSIHTSGGPYEQYF. The CDR3 nucleotides read TGTGCCAGTAGTATCCACACTAGCGGGGGACCCTACGAGCAGTACTTC.

The chain carries TRBV4-1 and TRBJ1-5; 8 positions agree with TRBD1. This CDR3 spans 17 amino acids. Germline V lookup: CDR1 MGHRA, CDR2 YSYEKL. Unmatched junction bases numbered 11, after V lost 1 base and J lost 6 bases. The CDR3 DNA reads TGCGCCAGCAGCCAAGGGGGAGGACAGGGTATTGGTCAGCCCCAGCATTTT. Translating gives CASSQGGGQGIGQPQHF.

The chain couples TRBV28 to TRBJ1-1, with D uncertain. There are 13 residues in the CDR3. The V and J ends lost 8 bases and 6 bases respectively, with 16 bases between them. Germline CDR1 and CDR2: MDHEN and SYDVKM. The chain's CDR3 is CASHKDNTAEAFF. In nucleotides, the CDR3 is TGTGCCAGCCATAAAGACAACACGGCTGAAGCTTTCTTT.

This chain links TRBV4-1 with TRBJ2-7, with 10 bases lining up with TRBD2. The CDR3 is made up of 15 amino acids. Germline loops: CDR1 MGHRA, CDR2 YSYEKL. The ends lost 4 bases at V and 2 bases at J; junction bases unmatched: 5. CDR3 bases: TGCGCCAGCAGCCCGAGCGGGGGGGTCACCTACGAGCAGTACTTC. It yields the protein CASSPSGGVTYEQYF.

This chain links TRBV2 with TRBJ2-1; 10 nucleotides line up with TRBD2. Per the germline V gene, CDR1 is SNHLY and CDR2 is FYNNEI. J was trimmed by 5 bases and V by 5 bases; bases with no gene match: 6. CDR3 length: 15 amino acids. The CDR3 is CASSHYGLADNEQFF. The CDR3 DNA follows: TGTGCCAGCAGTCACTATGGACTAGCGGACAATGAGCAGTTCTTC.